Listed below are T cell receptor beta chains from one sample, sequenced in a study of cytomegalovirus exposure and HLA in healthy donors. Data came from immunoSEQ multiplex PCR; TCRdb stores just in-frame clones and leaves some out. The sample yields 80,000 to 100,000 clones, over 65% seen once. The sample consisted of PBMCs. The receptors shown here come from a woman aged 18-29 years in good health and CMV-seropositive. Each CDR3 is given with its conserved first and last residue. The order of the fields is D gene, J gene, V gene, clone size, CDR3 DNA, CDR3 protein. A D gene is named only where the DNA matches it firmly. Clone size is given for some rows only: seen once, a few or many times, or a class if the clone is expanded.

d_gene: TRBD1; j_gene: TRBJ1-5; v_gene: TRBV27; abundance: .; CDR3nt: TGTGCCAGCAGTCTGACAGGGGGGGTCAATCAGCCCCAGCATTTT; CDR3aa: CASSLTGGVNQPQHF
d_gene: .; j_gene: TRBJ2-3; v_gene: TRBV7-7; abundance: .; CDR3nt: TGTGCTAGCAGCTTATTAGTAGCGCCCGATACGCAGTATTTT; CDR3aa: CASSLLVAPDTQYF
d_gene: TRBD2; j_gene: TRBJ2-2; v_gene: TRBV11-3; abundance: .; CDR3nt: TGTGCCAGCAGCTCAGATCTCGGTAGCGGGCAAACCGGGGAGCTGTTTTTT; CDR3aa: CASSSDLGSGQTGELFF
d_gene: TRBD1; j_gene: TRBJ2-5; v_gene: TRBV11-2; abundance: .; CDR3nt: TGTGCCAGCAGACAAGCAGCAGGGGGTGAGCAGTACTTC; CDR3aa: CASRQAAGGEQYF
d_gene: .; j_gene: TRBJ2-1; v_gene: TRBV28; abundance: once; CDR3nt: TGTGCCAGCAGCCAGCGGGTGAGGCACAATGAGCAGTTCTTC; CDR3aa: CASSQRVRHNEQFF
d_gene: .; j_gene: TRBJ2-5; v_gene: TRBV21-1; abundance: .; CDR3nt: TGTGCCAGCAGCCTGGACGGGGAACGTAGCTGGGAGACCCAGTACTTC; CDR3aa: CASSLDGERSWETQYF
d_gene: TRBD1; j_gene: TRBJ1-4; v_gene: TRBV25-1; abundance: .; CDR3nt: TGTGCCAGCAGTGATCTAGGGAAGGGGGCTCTAAATGAAAAACTGTTTTTT; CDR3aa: CASSDLGKGALNEKLFF
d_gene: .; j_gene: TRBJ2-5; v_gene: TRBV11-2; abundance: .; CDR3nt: TGTGCCAGCAGCTTAGACAGGGGATTGGAGACCCAGTACTTC; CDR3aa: CASSLDRGLETQYF
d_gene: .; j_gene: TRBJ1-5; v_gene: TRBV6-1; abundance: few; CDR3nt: TGTGCCAGCAGTGAAGTAGCAGGGAAGCAGCCCCAGCATTTT; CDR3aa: CASSEVAGKQPQHF
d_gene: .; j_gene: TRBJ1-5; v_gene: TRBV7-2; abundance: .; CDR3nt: TGTGCCAGCAGCTTAGATGCTGGAGGCAATCAGCCCCAGCATTTT; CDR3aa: CASSLDAGGNQPQHF
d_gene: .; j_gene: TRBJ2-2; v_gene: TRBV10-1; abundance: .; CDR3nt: TGCGCCAGCAGTGATCGGTTCGGGTCTAACACCGGGGAGCTGTTTTTT; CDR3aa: CASSDRFGSNTGELFF
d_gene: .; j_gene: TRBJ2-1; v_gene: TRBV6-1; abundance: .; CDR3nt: TGTGCCAGCATGGGGGCCAATGAGCAGTTCTTC; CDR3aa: CASMGANEQFF
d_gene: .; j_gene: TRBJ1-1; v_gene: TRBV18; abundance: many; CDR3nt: TGTGCCAGCTCACCGGTGGCAGGGGCTTTGAACACTGAAGCTTTCTTT; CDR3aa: CASSPVAGALNTEAFF
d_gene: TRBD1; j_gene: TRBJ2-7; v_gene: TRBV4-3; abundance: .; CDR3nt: TGCGCCAGCAGCCAGGACAGGGGTTTGGGCGAGCAGTACTTC; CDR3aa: CASSQDRGLGEQYF
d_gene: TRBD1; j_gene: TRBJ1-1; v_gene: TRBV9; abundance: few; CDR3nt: TGTGCCAGCAGCGCAGGGGGTTCCACTGAAGCTTTCTTT; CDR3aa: CASSAGGSTEAFF
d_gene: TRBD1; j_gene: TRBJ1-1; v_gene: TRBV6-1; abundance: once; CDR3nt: TGTGCCAGCAGTGGCCGACAGGGAAAGGGAACTGAAGCTTTCTTT; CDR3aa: CASSGRQGKGTEAFF
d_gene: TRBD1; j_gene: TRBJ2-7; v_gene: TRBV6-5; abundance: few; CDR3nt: TGTGCCAGCGCCGACAGGGGGAACGAGCAGTACTTC; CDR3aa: CASADRGNEQYF
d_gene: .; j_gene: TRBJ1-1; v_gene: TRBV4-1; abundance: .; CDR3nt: TGCGCCAGCAGTCTTTCAGGGCCCGCTGAAGCTTTCTTT; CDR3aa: CASSLSGPAEAFF
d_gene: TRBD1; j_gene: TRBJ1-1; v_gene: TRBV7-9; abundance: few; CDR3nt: TGTGCCAGCAGCCGCGGGACAGTCATTCCTGAAGCTTTCTTT; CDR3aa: CASSRGTVIPEAFF
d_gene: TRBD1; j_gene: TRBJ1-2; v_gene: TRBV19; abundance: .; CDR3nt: TGTGCCAGTAGAACCGGGACAGGGGCTATTCTCTATGGCTACACCTTC; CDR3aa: CASRTGTGAILYGYTF
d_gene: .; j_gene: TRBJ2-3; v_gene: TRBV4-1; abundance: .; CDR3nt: TGCGCCAGCAGCTCCTCGTCCGGGACTCCAATCACAGATACGCAGTATTTT; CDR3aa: CASSSSSGTPITDTQYF
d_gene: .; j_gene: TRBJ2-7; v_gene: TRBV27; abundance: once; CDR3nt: TGTGCCAGCAGTTTTGGCAGGGGCTACGAGCAGTACTTC; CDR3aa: CASSFGRGYEQYF
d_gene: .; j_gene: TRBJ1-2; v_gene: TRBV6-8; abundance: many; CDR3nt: TGTGCCAGCAGTTACCAAGGGGTGAGAGACTATGGCTACACCTTC; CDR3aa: CASSYQGVRDYGYTF